The 10 T cell receptor beta chains reported below all come from one sample, sequenced in a study of blood T cell repertoires in COVID-19. TCRdb's table, derived via immunoSEQ multiplex PCR, lists solely in-frame clones and lacks some. The table records fewer than 85,000 clones, approximately 79% of them present only once. The sample was peripheral blood. The receptor source for this set is a human donor with acute or convalescent COVID-19. The donor label of this sample is uncertain.

This clone was seen a handful of times. CDR3 DNA: TGCGCCAGCAGCTCGACTAGCGGGGTATACGAGCAGTACGTC. Translated: CASSSTSGVYEQYV. V is TRBV5-1 and J is TRBJ2-7, with 11 bases lining up with TRBD2. Trimming at V came to 3 bases and at J to 4 bases, leaving 3 bases not matched to a gene. In germline, CDR1 is SGHRS, CDR2 YFSETQ. There are 14 residues in the CDR3.

The V gene is TRBV11-2, the J gene TRBJ2-7; TRBD1 aligns across 7 bases. CDR1 is SGHAT and CDR2 is FQNNGV in the germline V gene. J was trimmed by 6 bases and V by 4 bases; bases with no gene match: 6. The CDR3 consists of 13 residues. The CDR3 bases are TGTGCCAGCAGCTCTACGGACAGGTTCGAGCAGTACTTC. This gives the protein CASSSTDRFEQYF.

The chain has TRBV4-3 and TRBJ2-5; 11 bases map to TRBD1. The CDR3 totals 16 residues. V gave up 2 bases and J gave up 2 bases; unmatched junction bases: 4. Germline CDR1 and CDR2: LGHNA and YSLEER. The CDR3 here is CASSQPGTGGQETQYF. DNA for the CDR3: TGCGCCAGCAGCCAACCCGGGACAGGGGGGCAAGAGACCCAGTACTTC.

This chain uses TRBV7-3 with TRBJ2-1, with TRBD2 matching over 14 bases. The CDR3 totals 15 residues. The V gene end was trimmed by 5 bases and the J gene end by 10 bases; junction bases not matched to a gene: 7. In germline, CDR1 is SGHTA, CDR2 FQGTGA. The CDR3 sequence is CASSLTSGRAGEQFF. The CDR3 bases are TGTGCCAGCAGCCTGACTAGCGGGAGGGCCGGAGAGCAGTTCTTC.

This clone occurred a few times. The chain joins TRBV5-6 to TRBJ2-7, with 9 positions matching TRBD1. The V gene end was trimmed by 2 bases and the J gene end by 5 bases; junction bases not matched to a gene: 5. The CDR3 runs 14 residues. Germline loops: CDR1 SGHDT, CDR2 YYEEEE. CDR3 amino acids: CASSLQGANNEQYV. The CDR3 DNA reads TGTGCCAGCAGCTTACAGGGGGCGAATAACGAGCAGTACGTC.

V is TRBV28 and J is TRBJ2-7; D may be TRBD1 (5 bases). Germline V gene sequence: CDR1 MDHEN, CDR2 SYDVKM. The CDR3 consists of 11 residues. CDR3 in amino acids: CGIRGPYEQYF. CDR3 DNA: TGTGGGATAAGGGGCCCCTACGAGCAGTACTTC.

This clone was seen once. The chain is built from TRBV11-2 and TRBJ2-5, with 8 nucleotides matching TRBD1. This CDR3 is 15 amino acids long. The germline CDR1 and CDR2 sequences are SGHAT and FQNNGV. Trimming cost V 0 bases and J 3 bases; bases outside gene matches: 3. The CDR3 DNA sequence: TGTGCCAGCAGCTTAGATGGGACAGGAGAAGAGACCCAGTACTTC. Its translation: CASSLDGTGEETQYF.

The chain carries TRBV28 and TRBJ1-2; the D gene is possibly TRBD1 (5 bases). The CDR3 consists of 14 residues. Trimming took 2 bases from V and 4 from J, leaving 11 bases between them. Germline-derived CDR1 and CDR2 are MDHEN and SYDVKM. DNA for the CDR3: TGTGCCAGCAGTTTAGGCAGGGTGGGCTATGGCTACACCTTC. Encoded protein: CASSLGRVGYGYTF.

The genes are TRBV6-5 and TRBJ2-3, with TRBD1 matching 8 bases. The germline gives CDR1 MNHEY, CDR2 SVGAGI. The CDR3 is made up of 14 amino acids. Trimming cost V 11 bases and J 6 bases; bases outside gene matches: 13. The CDR3: CAGRSGQGGDTQYF. The CDR3 nucleotides read TGTGCCGGACGATCCGGACAGGGCGGGGATACGCAGTATTTT.

V is TRBV10-1 and J is TRBJ1-2, with 7 nucleotides matching TRBD1. Germline assignment: CDR1 WNHNN and CDR2 SYGVQD (reference sequence). The V and J ends lost 6 bases and 4 bases, in that order; junction bases with no gene match: 11. The CDR3 has 15 amino acids. CDR3 residues: CASRDRVPSCYGYTF. CDR3 nucleotides: TGCGCCAGCAGAGACAGGGTCCCTTCCTGCTATGGCTACACCTTC.